This TCR beta chain emerged from a study of technical replicates of blood from several donors. Only in-frame clones appear in the TCRdb table, and some are missing; sequencing was by immunoSEQ multiplex PCR. The sample has 78,000 or so clones, about nine tenths seen once; the top ten hold around 0.34%. The sequencing sample was made of T cells isolated from PBMCs. This receptor was obtained from a human donor in good health. Some clones in this sample may be carry-over from other donors' samples.

The DNA for the CDR3 is TGCAGCGTTGTAACTAGCGGGGATTACGAGCAGTACTTC. As protein: CSVVTSGDYEQYF. The chain has TRBV29-1 and TRBJ2-7, with 10 bases lining up with TRBD2. Germline loops: CDR1 SQVTM, CDR2 ANQGSEA. J lost 4 bases, V lost 4 bases, and 4 bases had no gene match. The CDR3 length is 13 residues.